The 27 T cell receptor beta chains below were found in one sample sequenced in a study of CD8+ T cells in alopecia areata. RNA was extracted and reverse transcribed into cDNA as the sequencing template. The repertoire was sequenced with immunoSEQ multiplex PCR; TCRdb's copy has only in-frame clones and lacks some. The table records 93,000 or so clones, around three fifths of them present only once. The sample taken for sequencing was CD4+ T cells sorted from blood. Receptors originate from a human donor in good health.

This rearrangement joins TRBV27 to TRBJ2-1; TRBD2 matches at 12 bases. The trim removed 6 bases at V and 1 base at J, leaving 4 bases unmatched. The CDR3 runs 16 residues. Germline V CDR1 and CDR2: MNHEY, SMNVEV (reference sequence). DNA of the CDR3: TGTGCCAGCAGACTAGGGACTAGCGGGTCCTACAATGAGCAGTTCTTC. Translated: CASRLGTSGSYNEQFF.

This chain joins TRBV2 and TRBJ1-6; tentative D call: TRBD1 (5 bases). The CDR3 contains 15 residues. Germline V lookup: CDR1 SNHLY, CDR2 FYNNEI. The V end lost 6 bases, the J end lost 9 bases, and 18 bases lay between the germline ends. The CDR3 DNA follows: TGTGCCAGCAGCTGGGGGGTAGGCTCTCGTTCACCCCTCCACTTT. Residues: CASSWGVGSRSPLHF.

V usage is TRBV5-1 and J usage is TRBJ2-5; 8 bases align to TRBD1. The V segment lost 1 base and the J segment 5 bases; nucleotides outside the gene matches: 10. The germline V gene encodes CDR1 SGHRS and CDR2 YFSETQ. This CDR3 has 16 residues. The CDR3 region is CASSLNPQGAGETQYF. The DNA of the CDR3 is TGCGCCAGCAGCTTGAACCCCCAGGGGGCGGGGGAGACCCAGTACTTC.

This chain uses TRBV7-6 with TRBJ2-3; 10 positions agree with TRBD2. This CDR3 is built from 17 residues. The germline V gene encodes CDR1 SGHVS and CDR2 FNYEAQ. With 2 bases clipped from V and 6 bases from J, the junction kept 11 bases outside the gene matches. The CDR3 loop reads CASSLPAGGPVVDTQYF. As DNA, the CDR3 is TGTGCCAGCAGCTTACCAGCGGGGGGGCCCGTTGTGGATACGCAGTATTTT.

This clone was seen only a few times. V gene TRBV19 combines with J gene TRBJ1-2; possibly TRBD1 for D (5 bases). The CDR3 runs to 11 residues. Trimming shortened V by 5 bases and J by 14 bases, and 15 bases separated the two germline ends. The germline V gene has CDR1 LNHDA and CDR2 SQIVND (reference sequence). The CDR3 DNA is TGTGCCAGTAGTTCAACAGGCGTTCGTACCTTC. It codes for CASSSTGVRTF.

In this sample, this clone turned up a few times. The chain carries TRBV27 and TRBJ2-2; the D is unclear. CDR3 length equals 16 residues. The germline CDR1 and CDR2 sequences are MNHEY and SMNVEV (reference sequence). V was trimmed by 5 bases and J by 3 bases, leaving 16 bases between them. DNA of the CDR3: TGTGCCAGCAGTAGATCTGGGGAAAGGTACACCGGGGAGCTGTTTTTT. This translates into CASSRSGERYTGELFF.

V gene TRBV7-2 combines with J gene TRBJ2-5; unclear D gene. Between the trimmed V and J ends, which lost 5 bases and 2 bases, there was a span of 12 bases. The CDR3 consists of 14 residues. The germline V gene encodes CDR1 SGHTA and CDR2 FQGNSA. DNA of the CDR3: TGTGCCAGCAGCCACGGGCCCGTGCAAGAGACCCAGTACTTC. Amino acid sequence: CASSHGPVQETQYF.

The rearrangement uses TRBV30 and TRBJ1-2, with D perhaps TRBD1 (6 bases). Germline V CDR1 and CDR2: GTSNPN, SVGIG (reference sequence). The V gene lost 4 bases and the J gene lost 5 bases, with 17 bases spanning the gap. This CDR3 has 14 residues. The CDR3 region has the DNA TGTGCCTGGAACTTTCGCGGGGGGGCGTATGGCTACACCTTC. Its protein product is CAWNFRGGAYGYTF.

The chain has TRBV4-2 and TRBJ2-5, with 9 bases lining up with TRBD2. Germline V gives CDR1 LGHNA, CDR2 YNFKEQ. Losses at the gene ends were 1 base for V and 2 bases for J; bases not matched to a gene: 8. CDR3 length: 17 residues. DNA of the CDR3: TGTGCCAGCAGCCAAGTCGGGGCAAGCGGGGGGCAAGAGACCCAGTACTTC. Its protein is CASSQVGASGGQETQYF.

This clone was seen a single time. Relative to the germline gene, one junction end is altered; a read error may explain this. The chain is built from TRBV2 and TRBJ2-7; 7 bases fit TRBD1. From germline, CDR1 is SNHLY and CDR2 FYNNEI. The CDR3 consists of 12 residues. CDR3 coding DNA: TGTGCCAGCAGTGAAGCTCTTAGGGACAGCTGTTTC. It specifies CASSEALRDSCF.

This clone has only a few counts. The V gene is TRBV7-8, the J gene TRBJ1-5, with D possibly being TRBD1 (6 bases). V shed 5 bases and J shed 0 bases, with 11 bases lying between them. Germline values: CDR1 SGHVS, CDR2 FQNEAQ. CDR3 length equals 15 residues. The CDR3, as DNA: TGTGCCAGCAGCATTGACAGGATTAGCAATCAGCCCCAGCATTTT. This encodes CASSIDRISNQPQHF.

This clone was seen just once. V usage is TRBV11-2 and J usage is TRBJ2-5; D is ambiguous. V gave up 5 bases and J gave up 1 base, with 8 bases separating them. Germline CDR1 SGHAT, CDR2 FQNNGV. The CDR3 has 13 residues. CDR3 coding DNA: TGTGCCAGCAGCCGATCGACCCAAGAGACCCAGTACTTC. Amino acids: CASSRSTQETQYF.

This chain's CDR3 is CASSFNPGPNTGELFF. CDR3 bases: TGCGCCAGCAGCTTTAATCCGGGGCCGAACACCGGGGAGCTGTTTTTT. This chain links TRBV5-1 with TRBJ2-2; D may be TRBD1 or TRBD2 (5 bases each). V shed 2 bases and J shed 0 bases, with 11 bases lying between them. This CDR3 has 16 amino acids. Germline V gene sequence: CDR1 SGHRS, CDR2 YFSETQ.

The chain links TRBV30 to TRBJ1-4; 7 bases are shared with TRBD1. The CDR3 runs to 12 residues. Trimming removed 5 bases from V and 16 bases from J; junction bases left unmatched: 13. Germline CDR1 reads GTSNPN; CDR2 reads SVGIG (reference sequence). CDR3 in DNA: TGTGCCTGGTCCCGGACAGGCCCGTTCCAGTTTTTT. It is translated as CAWSRTGPFQFF.

In nucleotides, the CDR3 is TGTGCCAGCAGTGAAAGGTTGACAGCCTTATACGAGCAGTACTTC. Encoded protein: CASSERLTALYEQYF. The V and J genes are TRBV6-1 and TRBJ2-7; maybe TRBD1 (5 bases). The CDR3 covers 15 residues. Germline CDR1 and CDR2: MNHNS and SASEGT. Trimming left V 2 bases short and J 4 bases short, with 15 bases between.

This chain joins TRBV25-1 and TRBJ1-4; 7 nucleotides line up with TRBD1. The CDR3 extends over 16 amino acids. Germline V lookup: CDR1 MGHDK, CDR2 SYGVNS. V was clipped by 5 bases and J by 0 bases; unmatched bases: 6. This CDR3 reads CASSLNRGATNEKLFF. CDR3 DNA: TGTGCCAGCAGTCTTAACAGGGGTGCAACTAATGAAAAACTGTTTTTT. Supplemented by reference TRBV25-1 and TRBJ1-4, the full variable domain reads EADIYQTPRYLVIGTGKKITLECSQTMGHDKMYWYQQDPGMELHLIHYSYGVNSTEKGDLSSESTVSRIRTEHFPLTLESARPSHTSQYLCASSLNRGATNEKLFFGSGTQLSVL.

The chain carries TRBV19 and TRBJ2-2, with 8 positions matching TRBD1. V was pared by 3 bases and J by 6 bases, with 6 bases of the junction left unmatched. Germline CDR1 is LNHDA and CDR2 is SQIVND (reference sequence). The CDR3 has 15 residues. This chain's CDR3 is CASSMDRVNAGELFF. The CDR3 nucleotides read TGTGCCAGTAGTATGGACAGGGTCAACGCCGGGGAGCTGTTTTTT.

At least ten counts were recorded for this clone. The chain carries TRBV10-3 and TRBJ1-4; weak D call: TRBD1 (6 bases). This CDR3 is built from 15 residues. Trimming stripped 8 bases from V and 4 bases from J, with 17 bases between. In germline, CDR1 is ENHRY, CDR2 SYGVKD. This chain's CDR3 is CAIPPTQGINEKLFF. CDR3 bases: TGTGCCATCCCCCCCACGCAGGGGATTAATGAAAAACTGTTTTTT.

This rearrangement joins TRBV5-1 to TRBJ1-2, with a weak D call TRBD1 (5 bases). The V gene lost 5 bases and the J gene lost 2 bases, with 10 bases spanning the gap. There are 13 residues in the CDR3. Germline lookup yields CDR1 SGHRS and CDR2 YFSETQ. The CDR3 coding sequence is TGCGCCAGCAGTGGACAAGCAAACTATGGCTACACCTTC. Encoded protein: CASSGQANYGYTF.

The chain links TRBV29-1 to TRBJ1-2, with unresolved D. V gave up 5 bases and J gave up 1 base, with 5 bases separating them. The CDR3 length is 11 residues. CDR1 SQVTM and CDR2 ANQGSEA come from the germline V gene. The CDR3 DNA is TGCAGCGTTAGGTTTAACTATGGCTACACCTTC. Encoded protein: CSVRFNYGYTF.

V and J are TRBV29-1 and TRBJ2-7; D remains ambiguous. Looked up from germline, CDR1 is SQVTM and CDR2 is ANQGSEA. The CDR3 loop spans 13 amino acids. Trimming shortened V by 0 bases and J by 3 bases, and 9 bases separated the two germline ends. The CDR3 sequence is CSVEENTNYEQYF. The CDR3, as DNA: TGCAGCGTTGAAGAGAACACCAACTACGAGCAGTACTTC.

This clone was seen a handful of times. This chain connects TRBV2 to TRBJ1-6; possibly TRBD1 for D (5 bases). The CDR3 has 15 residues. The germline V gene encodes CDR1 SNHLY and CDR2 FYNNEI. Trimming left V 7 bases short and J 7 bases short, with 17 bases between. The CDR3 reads CASTEVGGFNSPLHF. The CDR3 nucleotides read TGTGCCAGCACCGAAGTCGGGGGGTTCAATTCACCCCTCCACTTT.

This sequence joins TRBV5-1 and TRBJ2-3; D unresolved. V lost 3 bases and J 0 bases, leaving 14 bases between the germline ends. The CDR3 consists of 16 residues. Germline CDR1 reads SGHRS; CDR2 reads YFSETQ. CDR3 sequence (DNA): TGCGCCAGCAGCTCCCAACAATTCTCTAGCACAGATACGCAGTATTTT. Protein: CASSSQQFSSTDTQYF.

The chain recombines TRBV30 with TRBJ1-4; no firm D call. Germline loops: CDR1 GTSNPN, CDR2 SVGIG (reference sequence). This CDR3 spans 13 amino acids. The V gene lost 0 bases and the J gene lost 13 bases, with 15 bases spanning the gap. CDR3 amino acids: CAWSVRINKALFF. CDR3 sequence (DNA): TGTGCCTGGAGTGTACGCATCAACAAAGCACTGTTTTTT.

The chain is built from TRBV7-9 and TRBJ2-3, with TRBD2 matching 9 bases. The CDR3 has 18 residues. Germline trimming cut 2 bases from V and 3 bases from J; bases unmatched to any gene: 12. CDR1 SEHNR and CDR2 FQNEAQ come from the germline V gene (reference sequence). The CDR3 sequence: CASSLTTLGGGATDTQYF. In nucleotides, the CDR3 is TGTGCCAGCAGCTTAACCACCCTTGGCGGGGGGGCGACAGATACGCAGTATTTT.

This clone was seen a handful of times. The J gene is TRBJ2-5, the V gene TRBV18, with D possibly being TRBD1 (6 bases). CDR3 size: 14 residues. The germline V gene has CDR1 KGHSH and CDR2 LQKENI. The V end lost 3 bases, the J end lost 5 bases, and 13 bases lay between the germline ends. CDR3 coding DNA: TGTGCCAGCTCACCGCGCCAGGGGAAGGAGACCCAGTACTTC. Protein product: CASSPRQGKETQYF.

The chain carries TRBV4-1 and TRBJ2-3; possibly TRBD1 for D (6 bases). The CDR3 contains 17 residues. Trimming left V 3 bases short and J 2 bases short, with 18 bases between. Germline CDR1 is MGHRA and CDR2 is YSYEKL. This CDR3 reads CASSQGESRGYTDTQYF. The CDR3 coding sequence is TGCGCCAGCAGCCAGGGGGAGTCCAGGGGATACACAGATACGCAGTATTTT.